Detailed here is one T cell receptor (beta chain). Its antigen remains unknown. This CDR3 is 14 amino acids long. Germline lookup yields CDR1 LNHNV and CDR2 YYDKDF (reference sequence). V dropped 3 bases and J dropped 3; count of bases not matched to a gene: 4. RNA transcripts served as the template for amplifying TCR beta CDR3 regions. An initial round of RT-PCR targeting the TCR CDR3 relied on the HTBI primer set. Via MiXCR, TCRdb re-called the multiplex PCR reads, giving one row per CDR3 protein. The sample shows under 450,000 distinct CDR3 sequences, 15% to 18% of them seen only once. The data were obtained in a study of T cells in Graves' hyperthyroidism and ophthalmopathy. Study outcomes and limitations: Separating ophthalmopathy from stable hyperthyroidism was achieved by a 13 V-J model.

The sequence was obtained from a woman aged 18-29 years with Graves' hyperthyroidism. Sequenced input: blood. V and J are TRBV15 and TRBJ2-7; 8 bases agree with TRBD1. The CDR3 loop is CATSRKQGGYEQYF. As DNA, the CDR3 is TGTGCCACCAGCAGGAAACAGGGGGGCTACGAGCAGTACTTC.